These 9 T cell receptor beta chains came from one sample sequenced in a study of spatial heterogeneity in lung cancer. The time point here: sample taken at primary tumor resection. Unsorted whole RNA samples from tumor, nontumor lung or frozen PBMC were sequenced. One entry per CDR3 protein results from TCRdb running MiXCR on the 5' RACE reads. The sample consists of approximately 3,000 distinct CDR3 sequences, roughly 13% of them appearing once. The material sequenced was normal lung tissue next to the tumor, taken at surgery. All receptors come from a male donor with early-stage non-small cell lung cancer.

This clonotype was observed at least ten times. This rearrangement joins TRBV4-3 to TRBJ2-1; TRBD1 agrees at 8 bases. This CDR3 contains 14 residues. The V gene end was trimmed by 3 bases and the J gene end by 12 bases; junction bases not matched to a gene: 10. From germline, CDR1 is LGHNA and CDR2 YSLEER. The CDR3 DNA reads as TGCGCCAGCAGCCACACCCAGGGGGCATTGCGGCAGTTCTTC. Translated, it gives CASSHTQGALRQFF.

This clonotype is medium-sized by share. The rearrangement links TRBV10-3 to TRBJ1-5; tentatively, D is TRBD1 (5 bases). Looked up from germline, CDR1 is ENHRY and CDR2 is SYGVKD. V was pared by 5 bases and J by 0 bases, with 8 bases between. This CDR3 is 14 amino acids long. CDR3 loop: CAISRQNSNQPQHF. Written as DNA, the CDR3 is TGTGCCATCAGTCGACAGAATAGCAATCAGCCCCAGCATTTT.

This clonotype occurred a few times. V gene TRBV7-6 combines with J gene TRBJ2-5, with unresolved D. The V end lost 4 bases, the J end lost 3 bases, and 3 bases lay between the germline ends. This CDR3 is built from 11 residues. CDR1 is SGHVS and CDR2 is FNYEAQ in the germline V gene. CDR3 region: CASSSEETQYF. The DNA of the CDR3 is TGTGCCAGCAGCTCCGAAGAGACCCAGTACTTC.

In its sample, this clonotype ranks as medium-sized. This rearrangement joins TRBV12-3 or TRBV12-4 to TRBJ2-1; 11 positions match TRBD2. V shed 1 base and J 5 bases; nucleotides not matched to a gene: 7. This CDR3 is 17 amino acids long. CDR3 loop: CASSLGPGTSGDNEQFF. The CDR3, as DNA: TGTGCCAGCAGTTTAGGGCCCGGGACTAGCGGTGACAATGAGCAGTTCTTC.

This clonotype was detected only a few times. The chain combines TRBV11-1 with TRBJ2-3, with TRBD2 matching over 9 bases. CDR1 and CDR2 (germline): SGHAT, FQDESV (reference sequence). The CDR3 loop spans 14 amino acids. V lost 4 bases, J lost 7 bases, and 6 bases stayed unmatched. CDR3 region: CASSSGTSSHTQYF. Here the CDR3 DNA reads TGTGCCAGCAGCTCGGGGACTAGCTCACATACGCAGTATTTT.

This clonotype is termed medium-sized. The V gene is TRBV15, the J gene TRBJ1-3, with D tentatively TRBD1 (6 bases). The germline V and J ends were trimmed by 5 bases and 0 bases, with 14 bases remaining between them. Per germline, CDR1 LNHNV and CDR2 YYDKDF (reference sequence). The CDR3 consists of 16 residues. In DNA form, the CDR3 reads TGTGCCACCAGCCGCCGACAGGTCAGCTCTGGAAACACCATATATTTT. This codes for CATSRRQVSSGNTIYF.

By share of the sample, this clonotype is medium-sized. V is TRBV20-1 and J is TRBJ2-2, with 7 bases aligning to TRBD1. Germline V gives CDR1 DFQATT, CDR2 SNEGSKA (reference sequence). J gave up 3 bases and V 6 bases, and 4 bases lay outside the gene matches. The CDR3 contains 13 residues. The CDR3 here is CSARGPYTGELFF. The CDR3 DNA sequence: TGCAGTGCAAGGGGGCCCTACACCGGGGAGCTGTTTTTT.

This clonotype was counted ten times or more. V is TRBV29-1 and J is TRBJ1-5, with D perhaps matching TRBD1 (5 bases). Germline CDR1 SQVTM, CDR2 ANQGSEA. The V end lost 7 bases, the J end lost 1 base, and 8 bases lay between the germline ends. This CDR3 region has 12 residues. The CDR3 region has the DNA TGCAGCGCCCGGGACAGCAATCAGCCCCAGCATTTT. It is translated as CSARDSNQPQHF. The full variable domain, with the rest looked up from reference TRBV29-1 and TRBJ1-5, is SAVISQKPSRDICQRGTSLTIQCQVDSQVTMMFWYRQQPGQSLTLIATANQGSEATYESGFVIDKFPISRPNLTFSTLTVSNMSPEDSSIYLCSARDSNQPQHFGDGTRLSIL.

The sample holds many counts of this clonotype. The chain links TRBV7-2 to TRBJ2-7, with 8 bases aligning to TRBD1. The germline CDR1 and CDR2 sequences are SGHTA and FQGNSA. Unmatched junction bases numbered 12, after V lost 10 bases and J lost 1 base. This CDR3 has 15 residues. The CDR3 region has the DNA TGTGCCACCCAGGTTGGACAGGGTGATTCCTACGAGCAGTACTTC. It yields the protein CATQVGQGDSYEQYF. Together with reference TRBV7-2 and TRBJ2-7, the CDR3 gives the full variable domain: GAGVSQSPSNKVTEKGKDVELRCDPISGHTALYWYRQSLGQGLEFLIYFQGNSAPDKSGLPSDRFSAERTGGSVSTLTIQRTQQEDSAVYLCATQVGQGDSYEQYFGPGTRLTVT.